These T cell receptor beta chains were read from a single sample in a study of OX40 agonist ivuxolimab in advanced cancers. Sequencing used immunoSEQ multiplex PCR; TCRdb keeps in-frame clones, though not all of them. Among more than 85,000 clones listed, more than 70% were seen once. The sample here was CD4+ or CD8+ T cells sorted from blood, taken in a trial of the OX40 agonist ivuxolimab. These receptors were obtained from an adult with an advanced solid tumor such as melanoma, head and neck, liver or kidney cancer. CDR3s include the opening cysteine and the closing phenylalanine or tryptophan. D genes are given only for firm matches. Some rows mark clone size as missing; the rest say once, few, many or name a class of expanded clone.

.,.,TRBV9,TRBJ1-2,CASSVGLGNYGYTF,TGTGCCAGCAGCGTAGGCCTGGGCAACTATGGCTACACCTTC
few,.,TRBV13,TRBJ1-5,CASSLGRLSGGNQPQHF,TGTGCCAGCAGCTTAGGACGGCTTTCGGGTGGCAATCAGCCCCAGCATTTT
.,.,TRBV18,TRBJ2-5,CASSPFPSQETQYF,TGTGCCAGCTCACCATTCCCTAGCCAAGAGACCCAGTACTTC
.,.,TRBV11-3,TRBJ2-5,CASSSGTRLETQYF,TGTGCCAGCAGCTCCGGGACACGATTAGAGACCCAGTACTTC
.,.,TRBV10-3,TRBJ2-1,CAISESRGPAYNEQFF,TGTGCCATCAGTGAGTCAAGAGGGCCCGCCTACAATGAGCAGTTCTTC
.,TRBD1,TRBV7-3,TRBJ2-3,CASSLMTGSNADTQYF,TGTGCCAGCAGCTTAATGACAGGGAGTAACGCAGATACGCAGTATTTT
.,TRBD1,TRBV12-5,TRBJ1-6,CASGLGQGAYNSPLHF,TGTGCTAGTGGTTTAGGACAGGGGGCCTATAATTCACCCCTCCACTTT
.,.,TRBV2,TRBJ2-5,CASRIQEGETQYF,TGTGCCAGCAGGATTCAAGAGGGAGAGACCCAGTACTTC
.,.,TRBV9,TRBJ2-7,CASSVSLGGGEQYF,TGTGCCAGCAGCGTTAGCCTGGGAGGAGGGGAGCAGTACTTC
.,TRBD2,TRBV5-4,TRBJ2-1,CATSLGLAGNYNEQFF,TGTGCCACCTCTCTTGGGTTAGCGGGAAACTACAATGAGCAGTTCTTC
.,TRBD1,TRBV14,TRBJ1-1,CASSLAGGWTEAFF,TGTGCCAGCAGCCTCGCAGGGGGCTGGACTGAAGCTTTCTTT
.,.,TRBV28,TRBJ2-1,CASNPPRANNEQFF,TGTGCCAGCAATCCGCCGAGGGCCAACAATGAGCAGTTCTTC
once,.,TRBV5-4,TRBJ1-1,CASSLGTPVGAEAFF,TGTGCCAGCAGCCTGGGGACACCCGTAGGCGCTGAAGCTTTCTTT
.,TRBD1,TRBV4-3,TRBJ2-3,CASRQDRGLVDTQYF,TGCGCCAGCAGACAGGACAGGGGGCTCGTAGATACGCAGTATTTT
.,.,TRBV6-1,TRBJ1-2,CASTRAAVEYGYTF,TGTGCCAGCACCCGGGCCGCTGTAGAATATGGCTACACCTTC
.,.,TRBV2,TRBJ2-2,CASQTGIDTGELFF,TGTGCCAGCCAAACAGGGATCGACACCGGGGAGCTGTTTTTT
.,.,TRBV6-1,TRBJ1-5,CASREVSNQPQHF,TGTGCCAGCAGGGAAGTTAGCAATCAGCCCCAGCATTTT
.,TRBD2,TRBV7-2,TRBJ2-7,CASSPGGYEQYF,TGTGCCAGCAGCCCGGGGGGCTACGAGCAGTACTTC
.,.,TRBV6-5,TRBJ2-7,CASRQFLGSYEQYF,TGTGCCAGCAGACAGTTCTTGGGCTCCTACGAGCAGTACTTC
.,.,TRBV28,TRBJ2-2,CASSFYLPLNTGELFF,TGTGCCAGCAGTTTCTATTTACCATTAAACACCGGGGAGCTGTTTTTT
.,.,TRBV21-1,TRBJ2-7,CASSLRGLAGGSYEQYF,TGTGCCAGCAGCCTTAGGGGACTAGCGGGAGGCTCCTACGAGCAGTACTTC
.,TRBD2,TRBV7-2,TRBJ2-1,CASSLVSGEGYFF,TGTGCCAGCAGCTTAGTTTCCGGGGAGGGATATTTCTTC
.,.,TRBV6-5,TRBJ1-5,CASSYRYNQPQHF,TGTGCCAGCAGTTACCGGTATAATCAGCCCCAGCATTTT
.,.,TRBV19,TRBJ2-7,CASSRTATSYEQYF,TGTGCCAGTAGCCGCACCGCCACTAGCTACGAGCAGTACTTC
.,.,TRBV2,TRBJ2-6,CASIPRDSGANVLTF,TGTGCCAGCATCCCCCGAGACTCTGGGGCCAACGTCCTGACTTTC
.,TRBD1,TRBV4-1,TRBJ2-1,CASSQVTGQVSNEQFF,TGCGCCAGCAGCCAAGTCACGGGACAGGTGTCGAATGAGCAGTTCTTC
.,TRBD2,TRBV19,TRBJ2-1,CASSRRNSGSEYNEQFF,TGTGCCAGTAGTAGGCGGAATAGCGGGAGTGAGTACAATGAGCAGTTCTTC
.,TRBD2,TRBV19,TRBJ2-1,CASSMTSGMYNEQFF,TGTGCCAGTAGTATGACTAGCGGAATGTACAATGAGCAGTTCTTC
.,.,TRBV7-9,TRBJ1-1,CASSFDSGLAEAFF,TGTGCCAGCAGCTTTGACAGTGGGCTCGCTGAAGCTTTCTTT
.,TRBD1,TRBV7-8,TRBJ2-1,CASSWDSINSYNEQFF,TGTGCCAGCAGCTGGGACAGTATTAACTCCTACAATGAGCAGTTCTTC
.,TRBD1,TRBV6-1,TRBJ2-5,CASRRDRVGQETQYF,TGTGCCAGCAGGAGAGACAGGGTAGGCCAAGAGACCCAGTACTTC
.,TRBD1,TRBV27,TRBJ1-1,CASRPGQGAGRTEAFF,TGTGCCAGCAGACCGGGACAGGGGGCTGGTCGCACTGAAGCTTTCTTT
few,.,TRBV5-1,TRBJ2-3,CASSSSGTDTQYF,TGCGCCAGCAGCTCCTCCGGGACAGATACGCAGTATTTT
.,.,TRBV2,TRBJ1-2,CASSEDYGYTF,TGTGCCAGCAGTGAAGACTATGGCTACACCTTC
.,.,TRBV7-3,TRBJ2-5,CASSLSTYRNQETQYF,TGTGCCAGCAGCTTAAGTACTTACAGGAACCAAGAGACCCAGTACTTC
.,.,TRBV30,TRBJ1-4,CASKGEEKLFF,TGTGCCTCCAAAGGAGAGGAAAAACTGTTTTTT
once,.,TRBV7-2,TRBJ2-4,CASSGEAARGKNIQYF,TGTGCCAGCAGCGGAGAGGCAGCCAGGGGCAAAAACATTCAGTACTTC
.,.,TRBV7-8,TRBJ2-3,CASSLPSRTDTQYF,TGTGCCAGCAGCTTACCTTCGAGGACAGATACGCAGTATTTT